This record concerns one T cell receptor beta chain sequence. This entry is derived from a study of blood T cell repertoires in COVID-19. Study details: Acute and convalescent COVID-19 samples came from the United States, Italy and Spain. The analysed material was cDNA or gDNA that came from T cells, B-cell-depleted T cells, or PBMCs.

CDR3 length: 13 amino acids. V was trimmed by 6 bases and J by 8 bases, leaving 11 bases between them. CDR1 and CDR2 (germline): LNHDA, SQIVND (reference sequence). In the original workflow: Cell counts per sample came from amplifying reference gene primers. Generated by immunoSEQ multiplex PCR, the TCRdb table keeps only in-frame clones and is missing some. From that table come the V and J calls and clone size; the DNA was used to work out D and trimming. The table has about 13,000 clones, around 76% seen once. This TCR was recovered from a woman of 80 years or more with acute or convalescent COVID-19. The rearrangement joins TRBV19 to TRBJ1-6, with TRBD1 as a possible D gene (6 bases). The source material was peripheral blood. CDR3 residues: CASSAAGDSPLHF. The DNA of the CDR3 is TGTGCCAGTAGCGCAGCAGGGGATTCACCCCTCCACTTT.